The rows below give T cell receptor beta chains drawn from one sample of a study of radiation and T cells in renal cell carcinoma. Data came from immunoSEQ multiplex PCR; TCRdb stores just in-frame clones and leaves some out. The repertoire holds about 43,000 clones, around four fifths seen once, with less than 35% in the top ten. The source material was blood, sampled from a patient whose treatment included radiotherapy and nephrectomy. The receptors shown here come from a woman in her 70s with renal cell carcinoma. Both conserved end residues are part of each CDR3. The order of the fields is J gene, clone size, CDR3 length, D gene, V gene, CDR3 protein, CDR3 DNA. A D gene is named only where the DNA matches it firmly. Clone size is not always given. Where it is, it says once, few, many or a class for expanded clones.

J: TRBJ2-7; size: .; length: 15; D: TRBD2; V: TRBV28; CDR3: CASTLGRGGSYEQYF; DNA: TGTGCCAGCACCTTAGGGAGGGGAGGCTCCTACGAGCAGTACTTC
J: TRBJ2-4; size: .; length: 14; D: .; V: TRBV7-9; CDR3: CASSGGGSGNIQYF; DNA: TGTGCCAGCAGCGGAGGGGGAAGTGGGAACATTCAGTACTTC
J: TRBJ1-2; size: .; length: 14; D: .; V: TRBV5-1; CDR3: CASATDTGSYGYTF; DNA: TGCGCCAGCGCCACCGATACAGGGTCCTATGGCTACACCTTC
J: TRBJ1-5; size: .; length: 15; D: TRBD1; V: TRBV2; CDR3: CASREQGFSNQPQHF; DNA: TGTGCCAGCAGGGAACAGGGGTTCAGCAATCAGCCCCAGCATTTT
J: TRBJ2-7; size: .; length: 13; D: TRBD1; V: TRBV27; CDR3: CASSSGQGYEQYF; DNA: TGTGCCAGCAGCTCCGGACAGGGCTACGAGCAGTACTTC
J: TRBJ2-1; size: .; length: 15; D: TRBD2; V: TRBV7-6; CDR3: CASSPSSGTYNEQFF; DNA: TGTGCCAGCAGCCCCTCTAGCGGGACGTACAATGAGCAGTTCTTC
J: TRBJ2-5; size: .; length: 16; D: TRBD1; V: TRBV5-4; CDR3: CASSSRTGGGLETQYF; DNA: TGTGCCAGCAGCTCCAGGACAGGGGGTGGGTTAGAGACCCAGTACTTC
J: TRBJ1-4; size: .; length: 14; D: .; V: TRBV19; CDR3: CASRGKGLNEKLFF; DNA: TGTGCCAGTAGGGGGAAGGGGCTGAATGAAAAACTGTTTTTT
J: TRBJ2-2; size: .; length: 14; D: TRBD1; V: TRBV11-1; CDR3: CASSLTGIGGELFF; DNA: TGTGCCAGCAGCCTGACAGGGATAGGCGGGGAGCTGTTTTTT
J: TRBJ1-2; size: .; length: 12; D: .; V: TRBV5-4; CDR3: CASSLVPGGYTF; DNA: TGTGCCAGCAGCTTGGTCCCAGGTGGCTACACCTTC
J: TRBJ2-3; size: .; length: 12; D: .; V: TRBV28; CDR3: CASRRSTDTQYF; DNA: TGTGCCAGCAGGCGTAGCACAGATACGCAGTATTTT
J: TRBJ2-7; size: .; length: 15; D: TRBD1; V: TRBV4-1; CDR3: CASSQPDRGVGEQYF; DNA: TGCGCCAGCAGCCAACCGGACAGGGGAGTTGGAGAGCAGTACTTC
J: TRBJ1-1; size: .; length: 15; D: TRBD1; V: TRBV6-5; CDR3: CASSYSFQGATEAFF; DNA: TGTGCCAGCAGTTACTCGTTTCAGGGGGCCACTGAAGCTTTCTTT
J: TRBJ1-6; size: .; length: 16; D: .; V: TRBV5-5; CDR3: CASSLDGHSYNSPLHF; DNA: TGTGCCAGCAGCTTGGACGGGCACTCCTATAATTCACCCCTCCACTTT
J: TRBJ2-3; size: .; length: 17; D: TRBD1; V: TRBV4-1; CDR3: CASSQDYRTGPTDTQYF; DNA: TGCGCCAGCAGCCAAGACTATAGGACAGGGCCAACAGATACGCAGTATTTT
J: TRBJ1-4; size: .; length: 16; D: TRBD1; V: TRBV25-1; CDR3: CASSESDRGLSEKLFF; DNA: TGTGCCAGCAGTGAATCCGACAGGGGGCTAAGTGAAAAACTGTTTTTT
J: TRBJ2-1; size: .; length: 19; D: TRBD2; V: TRBV7-9; CDR3: CASSLARVTSGRAGGEQFF; DNA: TGTGCCAGCAGCTTAGCCAGGGTCACTAGCGGGAGGGCCGGGGGTGAGCAGTTCTTC
J: TRBJ2-7; size: once; length: 17; D: TRBD2; V: TRBV25-1; CDR3: CASSDRFSGGSYDEQYF; DNA: TGTGCCAGCAGCGACAGGTTTAGCGGGGGGTCCTACGACGAGCAGTACTTC
J: TRBJ2-5; size: .; length: 14; D: .; V: TRBV6-6; CDR3: CASTTGRGKETQYF; DNA: TGTGCCAGCACCACCGGCCGGGGGAAAGAGACCCAGTACTTC
J: TRBJ1-1; size: .; length: 13; D: .; V: TRBV7-8; CDR3: CASSLHGGTEAFF; DNA: TGTGCCAGCAGCTTACACGGGGGGACTGAAGCTTTCTTT
J: TRBJ2-1; size: .; length: 13; D: .; V: TRBV6-5; CDR3: CASRRGAVGEQFF; DNA: TGTGCCAGCAGGAGAGGGGCGGTGGGTGAGCAGTTCTTC
J: TRBJ2-6; size: .; length: 15; D: .; V: TRBV19; CDR3: CASSPIGSGANVLTF; DNA: TGTGCCAGTAGTCCGATCGGCTCTGGGGCCAACGTCCTGACTTTC
J: TRBJ2-7; size: .; length: 12; D: .; V: TRBV30; CDR3: CAWSVPGNEQYF; DNA: TGTGCCTGGAGTGTACCAGGGAACGAGCAGTACTTC
J: TRBJ1-5; size: .; length: 13; D: TRBD1; V: TRBV5-1; CDR3: CASSFRGDEPQHF; DNA: TGCGCCAGCAGCTTCAGGGGGGATGAGCCCCAGCATTTT
J: TRBJ2-2; size: .; length: 12; D: .; V: TRBV10-1; CDR3: CASSFNTGELFF; DNA: TGCGCCAGCAGTTTTAACACCGGGGAGCTGTTTTTT
J: TRBJ2-7; size: .; length: 15; D: .; V: TRBV7-8; CDR3: CASSLVQRATYEQYF; DNA: TGTGCCAGCAGCTTAGTACAGAGGGCCACCTACGAGCAGTACTTC
J: TRBJ2-1; size: .; length: 13; D: .; V: TRBV27; CDR3: CASSLGAYNEQFF; DNA: TGTGCCAGCAGTTTAGGAGCTTACAATGAGCAGTTCTTC
J: TRBJ2-7; size: .; length: 15; D: TRBD2; V: TRBV5-1; CDR3: CASSSLWGGDYEQYF; DNA: TGCGCCAGCAGCAGCCTGTGGGGGGGTGACTACGAGCAGTACTTC
J: TRBJ1-2; size: .; length: 13; D: .; V: TRBV6-1; CDR3: CASSVDLNYGYTF; DNA: TGTGCCAGCAGTGTAGATCTAAACTATGGCTACACCTTC
J: TRBJ1-2; size: once; length: 17; D: TRBD1; V: TRBV7-9; CDR3: CASTPLWEGASNYGYTF; DNA: TGTGCCAGCACCCCCCTCTGGGAGGGGGCCTCTAACTATGGCTACACCTTC
J: TRBJ2-1; size: .; length: 14; D: .; V: TRBV5-1; CDR3: CASSLTAGTNEQFF; DNA: TGCGCCAGCAGCTTGACCGCCGGGACGAATGAGCAGTTCTTC
J: TRBJ1-1; size: .; length: 13; D: TRBD1; V: TRBV29-1; CDR3: CSAVQGGGREAFF; DNA: TGCAGCGCCGTACAGGGAGGGGGCCGAGAAGCTTTCTTT
J: TRBJ1-3; size: .; length: 15; D: .; V: TRBV7-2; CDR3: CASSLDRSSGNTIYF; DNA: TGTGCCAGCAGCTTAGACAGGAGCTCTGGAAACACCATATATTTT
J: TRBJ2-3; size: .; length: 13; D: .; V: TRBV29-1; CDR3: CSVGQVGTDTQYF; DNA: TGCAGCGTTGGACAGGTCGGCACAGATACGCAGTATTTT
J: TRBJ2-1; size: .; length: 15; D: .; V: TRBV10-3; CDR3: CAISAQGGILNEQFF; DNA: TGTGCCATCAGTGCACAGGGTGGGATTCTCAATGAGCAGTTCTTC
J: TRBJ1-3; size: .; length: 14; D: TRBD1; V: TRBV2; CDR3: CASRGQGSGNTIYF; DNA: TGTGCCAGCAGGGGACAGGGCTCTGGAAACACCATATATTTT